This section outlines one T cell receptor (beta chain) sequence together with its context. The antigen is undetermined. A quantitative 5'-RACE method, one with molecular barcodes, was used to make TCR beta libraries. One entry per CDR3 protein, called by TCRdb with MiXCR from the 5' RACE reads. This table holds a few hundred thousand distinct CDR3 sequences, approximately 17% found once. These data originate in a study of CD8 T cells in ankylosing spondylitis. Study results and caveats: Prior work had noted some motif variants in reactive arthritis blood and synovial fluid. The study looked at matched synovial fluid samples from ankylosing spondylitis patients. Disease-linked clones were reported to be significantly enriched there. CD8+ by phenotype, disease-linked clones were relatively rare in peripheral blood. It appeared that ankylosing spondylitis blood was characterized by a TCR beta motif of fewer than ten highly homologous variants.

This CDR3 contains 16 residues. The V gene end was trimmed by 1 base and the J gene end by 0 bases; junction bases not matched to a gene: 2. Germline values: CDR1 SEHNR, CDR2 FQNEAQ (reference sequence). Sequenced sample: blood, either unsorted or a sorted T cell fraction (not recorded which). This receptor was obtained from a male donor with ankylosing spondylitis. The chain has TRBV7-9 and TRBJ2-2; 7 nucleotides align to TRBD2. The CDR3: CASSLGGGPNTGELFF. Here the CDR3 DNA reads TGTGCCAGCAGCTTAGGGGGGGGACCGAACACCGGGGAGCTGTTTTTT.